The 21 T cell receptor beta chains reported below all come from one sample, sequenced in a study of shared clonotypes between healthy human individuals. Sequencing used immunoSEQ multiplex PCR; TCRdb keeps in-frame clones, though not all of them. The top ten clones hold about 0.35% of a sample with roughly 1.4 million clones, around 98.5% of them seen once. Sequenced input: naive CD4+ T cells sorted from blood. Subset given: CD45RA+ positively selected. All receptors derive from a man aged 25-45 years in good health.

J is TRBJ2-3 and V is TRBV14; perhaps TRBD1 as D (5 bases). The V end was cut by 6 bases, the J end by 9 bases, with 19 bases between. The CDR3 is 14 residues long. From germline, CDR1 is SGHDN and CDR2 FVKESK. The CDR3: CASRGRQGFGTQYF. The CDR3 bases are TGTGCCAGCAGGGGCCGCCAGGGTTTCGGAACGCAGTATTTT.

This clone appeared a single time. The chain links TRBV4-3 to TRBJ1-1; D is possibly TRBD1 (6 bases). There are 14 residues in the CDR3. V dropped 1 base and J dropped 8 bases, with 14 bases sitting between them. Looked up from germline, CDR1 is LGHNA and CDR2 is YSLEER. The CDR3 DNA is TGCGCCAGCAGCCAAGCGACAGGACTGGGGGAAGCTTTCTTT. As protein: CASSQATGLGEAFF.

This CDR3 reads CASSFSFLGVFRVMFF. The DNA of the CDR3 is TGTGCCAGCAGCTTTAGTTTTTTGGGCGTATTCCGGGTCATGTTCTTC. The chain is built from TRBV5-6 and TRBJ2-1; D not certain. Germline V gene lookup returns CDR1 SGHDT and CDR2 YYEEEE. Trimming removed 2 bases at V and 15 bases at J, with 27 bases between. The CDR3 contains 16 residues.

J is TRBJ2-2 and V is TRBV28, with D maybe TRBD2 (6 bases). The V and J ends lost 6 bases and 7 bases respectively, with 15 bases between them. The germline gives CDR1 MDHEN, CDR2 SYDVKM. CDR3 length equals 14 residues. The CDR3 protein is CASSPGLIYGELFF. DNA of the CDR3: TGTGCCAGCAGCCCGGGACTTATCTACGGGGAGCTGTTTTTT.

The rearrangement uses TRBV7-9 and TRBJ1-4; D perhaps matches TRBD1 (5 bases). The CDR3 runs to 14 residues. The ends were cut back, 7 bases at V and 5 bases at J, with 14 bases in the middle. Per germline, CDR1 SEHNR and CDR2 FQNEAQ (reference sequence). This CDR3 is CASTLRAGNEKLFF. DNA of the CDR3: TGTGCCAGCACCCTTAGGGCAGGGAATGAAAAACTGTTTTTT.

This clone was observed once. V and J are TRBV29-1 and TRBJ2-7; 8 nucleotides agree with TRBD1. Trimming removed 4 bases from V and 6 bases from J; junction bases left unmatched: 8. The CDR3 extends over 13 amino acids. Germline assignment: CDR1 SQVTM and CDR2 ANQGSEA. In DNA, the CDR3 is TGCAGCGTTGTTGACAGGGGCATGAGCGAGCAGTACTTC. Encoded protein: CSVVDRGMSEQYF.

This clone was found once. This chain links TRBV10-3 with TRBJ1-1, with D perhaps TRBD1 (6 bases). The CDR3 has 15 amino acids. V was pared by 3 bases and J by 6 bases, with 17 bases between. From germline, CDR1 is ENHRY and CDR2 SYGVKD. CDR3 sequence (DNA): TGTGCCATCAGTGATACAGGGATTTCTAGTGCTGAAGCTTTCTTT. Its protein is CAISDTGISSAEAFF.

The rearrangement uses TRBV9 and TRBJ2-7; D not certain. The CDR3 loop spans 15 amino acids. Trimming removed 4 bases from V and 0 bases from J, with 14 bases in between. The germline CDR1 and CDR2 sequences are SGDLS and YYNGEE. The CDR3 DNA is TGTGCCAGCAGCCCGTCCCCAGTAGTCTCCTACGAGCAGTACTTC. It yields the protein CASSPSPVVSYEQYF.

As concerns this clone: The same CDR3 arises from other DNA sequences in this sample as well. The V gene is TRBV9, the J gene TRBJ2-1; D gene unclear. With 0 bases removed from V and 6 bases from J, the gap between germline ends came to 7 bases. CDR1 and CDR2 from the germline V gene are SGDLS and YYNGEE. The CDR3 extends over 13 amino acids. CDR3: CASSVELLNEQFF. DNA of the CDR3: TGTGCCAGCAGCGTAGAACTTCTCAATGAGCAGTTCTTC.

The V gene is TRBV11-2, the J gene TRBJ2-7; the match to TRBD1 covers 10 bases. J lost 3 bases, V lost 0 bases, and 11 bases had no gene match. CDR3 length equals 18 residues. Germline V lookup: CDR1 SGHAT, CDR2 FQNNGV. The CDR3: CASSLEELGWDRGYEQYF. As DNA, the CDR3 is TGTGCCAGCAGCTTAGAAGAATTAGGTTGGGACAGGGGCTACGAGCAGTACTTC.

V gene TRBV4-2 combines with J gene TRBJ1-2; D is unresolved. The CDR3 is 12 residues long. The germline V gene encodes CDR1 LGHNA and CDR2 YNFKEQ. The V gene lost 5 bases and the J gene lost 10 bases, with 14 bases spanning the gap. CDR3 amino acids: CASSSFGRDYTF. Written as DNA, the CDR3 is TGTGCCAGCAGCTCTTTTGGACGAGACTACACCTTC.

V is TRBV11-2 and J is TRBJ1-1; D perhaps matches TRBD1 (6 bases). CDR3 length equals 13 residues. Between the trimmed V and J ends, which lost 3 bases and 8 bases, there was a span of 13 bases. Germline lookup yields CDR1 SGHAT and CDR2 FQNNGV. The CDR3 is CASSLRRTAEAFF. DNA of the CDR3: TGTGCCAGCAGCTTGCGCCGGACAGCCGAAGCTTTCTTT.

About this clone itself: The sample holds other DNA sequences that translate to the same CDR3. The chain couples TRBV5-1 to TRBJ2-7; D may be TRBD1 or TRBD2 (5 bases each). The CDR3 sequence is 12 residues long. The V end lost 4 bases, the J end lost 3 bases, and 8 bases lay between the germline ends. Germline-derived CDR1 and CDR2 are SGHRS and YFSETQ. DNA of the CDR3: TGCGCCAGCAGCCGGGGCGACTACGAGCAGTACTTC. Its protein is CASSRGDYEQYF.

The table lists this clone with a count of one. V usage is TRBV25-1 and J usage is TRBJ2-7; D is perhaps TRBD1 or TRBD2 (5 bases each). V lost 3 bases to trimming and J lost 5 bases, with 11 bases between them. The CDR3 extends over 13 amino acids. In germline, CDR1 is MGHDK, CDR2 SYGVNS. The CDR3: CASSESGRDEQYF. CDR3 nucleotide sequence: TGTGCCAGCAGTGAGTCAGGGAGAGACGAGCAGTACTTC.

The chain is built from TRBV15 and TRBJ2-7; 10 nucleotides line up with TRBD2. The germline CDR1 and CDR2 sequences are LNHNV and YYDKDF (reference sequence). V trimming: 4 bases; J trimming: 3 bases; junction bases outside the gene matches: 6. The CDR3 sequence is 15 residues long. In DNA, the CDR3 is TGTGCCACCAGCATCGAATTAGCGGGAGGCTACGAGCAGTACTTC. This gives the protein CATSIELAGGYEQYF.

This chain links TRBV9 with TRBJ2-7; 11 bases line up with TRBD2. Germline CDR1 and CDR2: SGDLS and YYNGEE. CDR3 length equals 15 residues. J lost 6 bases, V lost 3 bases, and 8 bases had no gene match. The CDR3 is CASSGGLAVLSEQYF. The CDR3 nucleotides are TGTGCCAGCAGCGGGGGACTAGCGGTTTTGAGCGAGCAGTACTTC.

The chain employs TRBV7-2 and TRBJ2-7, with D possibly matching TRBD2 (6 bases). CDR3 size: 15 residues. Trimming removed 1 base at V and 4 bases at J, with 14 bases between. From germline, CDR1 is SGHTA and CDR2 FQGNSA. The DNA for the CDR3 is TGTGCCAGCAGCTTAGAACCGGGAGTGGTGTACGAGCAGTACTTC. It translates to CASSLEPGVVYEQYF.

Points on this clone: The sample contains more than one DNA sequence encoding this CDR3. The rearrangement uses TRBV5-4 and TRBJ2-3; 12 bases fit TRBD2. V lost 3 bases to trimming and J lost 4 bases; unmatched junction nucleotides: 3. From germline, CDR1 is SGHNT and CDR2 YYREEE (reference sequence). CDR3 length equals 15 residues. CDR3 sequence reads: CASSSTSGSADTQYF. The CDR3 DNA follows: TGTGCCAGCAGCTCGACTAGCGGGAGTGCAGATACGCAGTATTTT.

The rearrangement links TRBV30 to TRBJ2-7; TRBD2 matches 9 bases. V dropped 0 bases and J dropped 1; count of bases not matched to a gene: 13. The CDR3 runs to 18 residues. Germline-derived CDR1 and CDR2 are GTSNPN and SVGIG (reference sequence). In DNA form, the CDR3 reads TGTGCCTGGAGTGTGCGAGCGGGAGGCTTTTACTCTTCCTACGAGCAGTACTTC. It encodes CAWSVRAGGFYSSYEQYF.

The chain combines TRBV5-1 with TRBJ2-6, with unresolved D. V gave up 8 bases and J gave up 4 bases, with 13 bases separating them. Germline V lookup: CDR1 SGHRS, CDR2 YFSETQ. This CDR3 is built from 14 residues. CDR3 bases: TGCGCCAGTGTTCGACCTAGAGGGGCCAACGTCCTGACTTTC. This codes for CASVRPRGANVLTF.

The genes are TRBV11-3 and TRBJ1-1; maybe TRBD1 (6 bases). CDR3 length: 14 residues. V lost 2 bases and J lost 1, with 8 bases in between. Germline V gene sequence: CDR1 SGHNT, CDR2 YENEEA. The CDR3 nucleotides read TGTGCCAGCAGCTTACAGGGGTGGAACACTGAAGCTTTCTTT. Translating it yields CASSLQGWNTEAFF.